The 21 T cell receptor beta chains in this list originate from one sample, sequenced in a study of cytomegalovirus exposure and HLA in healthy donors. The PCR contained 60 Vbeta and 13 Jbeta primers. Repertoires were generated with immunoSEQ multiplex PCR, while TCRdb's copy carries only in-frame clones and drops some. This sample has 60,000 to 70,000 clones, with around 80% found just once. Sequenced sample: PBMCs. The receptors here all came from a man aged 40-49 years in good health and CMV-seronegative.

The V call is TRBV10-3, the J call TRBJ2-5; the match to TRBD2 covers 11 bases. Germline V lookup: CDR1 ENHRY, CDR2 SYGVKD. The CDR3 has 16 residues. With V trimmed by 2 bases and J by 5 bases, 7 bases remained unmatched. The DNA of the CDR3 is TGTGCCATCAGTGAGGCTAGCGGGGGGATACTGGAGACCCAGTACTTC. Translation gives CAISEASGGILETQYF.

The chain links TRBV2 to TRBJ2-7, with 11 bases identical to TRBD2. Germline trimming cut 6 bases from V and 2 bases from J; bases unmatched to any gene: 6. This CDR3 region has 15 residues. Germline V gives CDR1 SNHLY, CDR2 FYNNEI. The CDR3 loop is CASSPTSGSAYEQYF. As DNA, the CDR3 is TGTGCCAGCAGCCCCACTAGCGGGAGTGCCTACGAGCAGTACTTC.

The chain links TRBV29-1 to TRBJ1-2, with 8 bases lining up with TRBD1. J lost 4 bases, V lost 6 bases, and 7 bases had no gene match. Germline V gene sequence: CDR1 SQVTM, CDR2 ANQGSEA. The CDR3 covers 13 residues. The CDR3 nucleotides read TGCAGCGTCGAGGGACAGGCAGGCTATGGCTACACCTTC. Translation: CSVEGQAGYGYTF.

The chain carries TRBV4-1 and TRBJ1-2, with D unresolved. Germline V gene data show CDR1 as MGHRA and CDR2 as YSYEKL. The CDR3 is 15 amino acids. The V end was cut by 0 bases, the J end by 6 bases, with 14 bases between. CDR3 DNA sequence: TGCGCCAGCAGCCAAGAAGGACCCCGAGCGGATGGCTACACCTTC. Translation gives CASSQEGPRADGYTF.

The chain employs TRBV13 and TRBJ2-6; perhaps TRBD2 as D (5 bases). Trimming stripped 4 bases from V and 0 bases from J, with 19 bases between. This CDR3 spans 19 amino acids. CDR1 and CDR2 (germline): PRHDT, FYEKMQ (reference sequence). The CDR3 spells CASSSSRAETFSGANVLTF. The CDR3 DNA is TGTGCCAGCAGCTCCTCGAGGGCAGAAACATTCTCTGGGGCCAACGTCCTGACTTTC.

Here the CDR3 DNA reads TGTGCCAGCAGCCCGGGACTAGCGGGAGAGATCGCCGGGGAGCTGTTTTTT. Translated, it gives CASSPGLAGEIAGELFF. The genes are TRBV14 and TRBJ2-2; 14 bases match TRBD2. The germline gives CDR1 SGHDN, CDR2 FVKESK. The CDR3 consists of 17 residues. Losses at the gene ends were 4 bases for V and 6 bases for J; bases not matched to a gene: 7. Variable domain in full (rest from reference TRBV14 and TRBJ2-2): EAGVTQFPSHSVIEKGQTVTLRCDPISGHDNLYWYRRVMGKEIKFLLHFVKESKQDESGMPNNRFLAERTGGTYSTLKVQPAELEDSGVYFCASSPGLAGEIAGELFFGEGSRLTVL.

Comment on this clone: This CDR3 is also generated by other DNA sequences in the sample. The chain links TRBV27 to TRBJ2-7, with 7 bases fitting TRBD1. The germline gives CDR1 MNHEY, CDR2 SMNVEV (reference sequence). Trimming at V came to 2 bases and at J to 3 bases, leaving 13 bases not matched to a gene. The CDR3 has 17 amino acids. The CDR3 is CASSLRDSLTSDYEQYF. The CDR3, as DNA: TGTGCCAGCAGTTTACGGGACAGCCTTACAAGTGACTACGAGCAGTACTTC.

This clone turned up a few times. This sequence joins TRBV7-6 and TRBJ1-2; a possible D gene is TRBD1 (6 bases). Trimming removed 5 bases at V and 2 bases at J, with 12 bases between. This CDR3 is 14 amino acids long. Germline V gene sequence: CDR1 SGHVS, CDR2 FNYEAQ. The CDR3 spells CASSPQGGNYGYTF. CDR3 nucleotides: TGTGCCAGCAGCCCACAGGGTGGCAACTATGGCTACACCTTC.

This clone showed up just a few times. This rearrangement joins TRBV29-1 to TRBJ1-1; D is undetermined. This CDR3 region has 10 residues. Germline assignment: CDR1 SQVTM and CDR2 ANQGSEA. V lost 7 bases to trimming and J lost 11 bases, with 14 bases between them. CDR3 DNA: TGCAGCGCTGGGAGTGCGGGGGCTTTCTTT. It translates to CSAGSAGAFF.

The chain uses TRBV6-5 and TRBJ2-6, with no clear D. Deletions cut 5 bases from V and 0 bases from J, with 8 bases between. The CDR3 runs to 15 residues. The germline V gene has CDR1 MNHEY and CDR2 SVGAGI. The CDR3, as DNA: TGTGCCAGCAGTGCCCTAAGCTCTGGGGCCAACGTCCTGACTTTC. This codes for CASSALSSGANVLTF.

The chain carries TRBV2 and TRBJ1-4; the D is unclear. Germline V gives CDR1 SNHLY, CDR2 FYNNEI. Trimming took off 2 bases at V and 3 bases at J, with 10 bases between the two ends. The CDR3 contains 15 residues. CDR3 residues: CASSEWAVANEKLFF. The CDR3 nucleotides read TGTGCCAGCAGTGAATGGGCCGTGGCTAATGAAAAACTGTTTTTT.

The chain links TRBV27 to TRBJ2-5, with 7 bases that match TRBD2. The CDR3 has 19 amino acids. The V gene end was trimmed by 3 bases and the J gene end by 1 base; junction bases not matched to a gene: 17. CDR1 and CDR2 from the germline V gene are MNHEY and SMNVEV (reference sequence). In DNA form, the CDR3 reads TGTGCCAGCAGTTTTATTAAGTCGGGGACTATTAGGGTCCAAGAGACCCAGTACTTC. Protein product: CASSFIKSGTIRVQETQYF.

V gene TRBV28 combines with J gene TRBJ2-7, with TRBD2 identical over 9 bases. This CDR3 comprises 17 residues. V trimming: 9 bases; J trimming: 4 bases; junction bases outside the gene matches: 19. Germline values: CDR1 MDHEN, CDR2 SYDVKM. CDR3 nucleotides: TGTGCCAGTAATTCCATATCGGGCGGGAGGGCCTCATACGAGCAGTACTTC. This gives the protein CASNSISGGRASYEQYF.

The CDR3 sequence is CASTPGGVYNEQFF. The CDR3 DNA reads as TGTGCCAGCACACCAGGAGGGGTCTACAATGAGCAGTTCTTC. The chain joins TRBV7-9 to TRBJ2-1; maybe TRBD2 (6 bases). CDR3 length: 14 amino acids. CDR1 is SEHNR and CDR2 is FQNEAQ in the germline V gene (reference sequence). Trimming stripped 7 bases from V and 3 bases from J, with 13 bases between. Filled out from reference TRBV7-9 and TRBJ2-1, the complete variable domain reads DTGVSQNPRHKITKRGQNVTFRCDPISEHNRLYWYRQTLGQGPEFLTYFQNEAQLEKSRLLSDRFSAERPKGSFSTLEIQRTEQGDSAMYLCASTPGGVYNEQFFGPGTRLTVL.

There are a few counts of this clone. The chain recombines TRBV4-1 with TRBJ1-5, with 8 positions matching TRBD1. Trimming cost V 0 bases and J 7 bases; bases outside gene matches: 5. CDR3 size: 15 residues. Germline-derived CDR1 and CDR2 are MGHRA and YSYEKL. The CDR3 nucleotides are TGCGCCAGCAGCCAAGAGGACAGGGTTGACCAGCCCCAGCATTTT. Protein sequence: CASSQEDRVDQPQHF.

This sequence joins TRBV25-1 and TRBJ1-4; the match to TRBD1 covers 7 bases. Per germline, CDR1 MGHDK and CDR2 SYGVNS. The V and J ends lost 5 bases and 4 bases, in that order; junction bases with no gene match: 7. CDR3 length equals 15 residues. CDR3 coding DNA: TGTGCCAGCAGTCTCAACAGGGGATATAATGAAAAACTGTTTTTT. Translation gives CASSLNRGYNEKLFF.

The chain uses TRBV29-1 and TRBJ2-1, with 11 bases aligning to TRBD2. J gave up 7 bases and V 7 bases, and 12 bases lay outside the gene matches. Germline V CDR1 and CDR2: SQVTM, ANQGSEA. The CDR3 covers 15 residues. The CDR3 bases are TGCAGCGCGCCGACCCTAGCGGGAGGAGGGAATGAGCAGTTCTTC. It translates to CSAPTLAGGGNEQFF.

The chain couples TRBV5-1 to TRBJ2-5; 7 nucleotides line up with TRBD1. The assigned J gene may be wrong: the sequence end matches TRBJ2-7 better. This CDR3 has 14 residues. Germline lookup yields CDR1 SGHRS and CDR2 YFSETQ. The DNA for the CDR3 is TGCGCCAGCAGCTTGGAGGGACAGAGCTACGAGCAGTACTTC. This codes for CASSLEGQSYEQYF.

In nucleotides, the CDR3 is TGTGCCAGCAGCTTAGCGATCCAGGGCAATGAGCAGTTCTTC. It specifies CASSLAIQGNEQFF. The chain joins TRBV7-8 to TRBJ2-1, with TRBD1 as a possible D gene (5 bases). Germline loops: CDR1 SGHVS, CDR2 FQNEAQ. V was trimmed by 0 bases and J by 6 bases, leaving 9 bases between them. This CDR3 has 14 residues.

This clone showed up just once. This chain uses TRBV5-8 with TRBJ1-1, with TRBD1 as a possible D gene (5 bases). Germline CDR1 and CDR2: SGHTS and YDEGEE. Trimming cost V 0 bases and J 0 bases, with 18 bases left between them. The CDR3 loop spans 18 amino acids. For the CDR3, the DNA is TGTGCCAGCAGCTTGGAGGTAGGGTCAGGGTGGTTGAACACTGAAGCTTTCTTT. Its protein is CASSLEVGSGWLNTEAFF.

In this sample, this clone turned up once. V gene TRBV5-4 combines with J gene TRBJ2-6, with 7 bases that match TRBD2. After removal of 3 bases from V and 0 bases from J, the junction contained 9 bases not matched to a gene. CDR1 is SGHNT and CDR2 is YYREEE in the germline V gene (reference sequence). CDR3 length: 18 amino acids. The CDR3 DNA follows: TGTGCCAGCAGCTATAGGACTAGGTGGAGCTCTGGGGCCAACGTCCTGACTTTC. Its protein product is CASSYRTRWSSGANVLTF.